This TCR beta chain is drawn from a study of T-cell reconstitution after alpha-beta-depleted transplantation in children. In its sample, this clonotype was seen many times. The CDR3 covers 13 residues. CDR1 is MNHNY and CDR2 is SVGAGI in the germline V gene (reference sequence). V lost 6 bases, J lost 5 bases, and 11 bases lay in between. Preparation of the TCRbeta library used unique molecular identifiers. MiXCR, applied by TCRdb to the PCR reads, yields one record per CDR3 protein. The sample yields about 640,000 distinct CDR3 sequences, around a sixth seen once. The chain joins TRBV6-6 to TRBJ2-1; D ambiguous. Specimen: PBMCs from the stem cell graft donor, collected from the stem cell graft. The sequence was collected from a human donor who donated a stem cell graft to a child with acute myeloid leukemia. In DNA, the CDR3 is TGTGCCAGCAGATATGTCAATAACAATGAGCAGTTCTTC. Its translation is CASRYVNNNEQFF.